This TCR beta chain was found in a study of blood T cell repertoires in COVID-19. Study-level information: Material from acute and convalescent COVID-19 was sourced from the United States, Italy and Spain. T cells, B-cell-depleted T cells, or PBMCs supplied cDNA or gDNA.

As handled by the study authors: It was from reference gene primer amplification that nucleated cell counts were estimated. TCRdb's copy holds only in-frame clones and misses some; the assay was immunoSEQ multiplex PCR. The V and J calls and clone size come from that table; D and trimming were worked out from the DNA. The sample lists roughly 230,000 clones; approximately 80% were seen once. Per the germline V gene, CDR1 is SGHTA and CDR2 is FQGNSA. The V segment lost 5 bases and the J segment 11 bases; nucleotides outside the gene matches: 8. There are 13 residues in the CDR3. What was sequenced was peripheral blood. The rearrangement links TRBV7-2 to TRBJ1-5; 8 nucleotides line up with TRBD1. This receptor was identified in a man aged 40-49 years with acute or convalescent COVID-19. DNA for the CDR3: TGTGCCAGCAGCATTCGGACAGGGCGAGCCCAGCATTTT. The encoded protein is CASSIRTGRAQHF. The variable domain in full, with the rest retrieved from reference TRBV7-2 and TRBJ1-5, is GAGVSQSPSNKVTEKGKDVELRCDPISGHTALYWYRQSLGQGLEFLIYFQGNSAPDKSGLPSDRFSAERTGGSVSTLTIQRTQQEDSAVYLCASSIRTGRAQHFGDGTRLSIL.